This section outlines one T cell receptor (beta chain) sequence together with its context. What this receptor recognizes is not known. No base quality values were provided; no much bigger clone lies one nucleotide off. The data were taken from a study of T-cell memory formation after mild COVID-19 (dated by TCRdb to about 2021). Turning to the overall study: TCR sequence clusters from the two donors were largely donor specific. The cohort was made up of two young adult volunteers, one female and one male, who were previously healthy. In a couple of donors, T-cell clones that expanded and contracted after mild COVID-19 were followed by sequencing TCRalpha and TCRbeta repertoires longitudinally. Summary of the overall study and its limitations: The study covered only a couple of mild cases, and larger cohorts including severe cases with pre-infection samples were considered necessary. SARS-CoV-2 specificity of the second-wave clones peaking on day 37 was not confirmed. Clones that contracted from day 15 to 85 showed balanced CD4/CD8 phenotypes, whereas a second wave of clones that expanded from day 15 to 37 leaned towards CD4+. Some responding clones were detected in pre-infection memory, suggesting pre-existing cross-reactive memory T cells joined the SARS-CoV-2 response. Contracting CD4+ clones were located mainly in the CM and EM memory subsets, whereas CD8+ clones were found to be enriched in EMRA.

Including cysteine and phenylalanine, the CDR3 has 12 amino acids. Kept here is only the CDR3 DNA, which spans 36 bases and is read in frame from base 1. A distance of 6 bases separates the germline ends of V and J, which lose 0 bases and 7 bases respectively. CDR1 is given as SGDLS and CDR2 as YYNGEE, both from the germline V gene. Ficoll-Paque density gradient centrifugation was the method used to isolate PBMCs. The listed sequencing device is Illumina NovaSeq 6000. Using 5'RACE with constant-segment primers, TCRalpha and TCRbeta cDNA libraries were constructed, with sample barcodes and unique molecular identifiers added in the process. RNA was extracted from every sample with Trizol reagent. Libraries were amplified in two PCR steps, with a second sample barcode and Illumina TruSeq adapters added in the second step. The libraries were sequenced on an Illumina NovaSeq using 2 x 150 bp paired-end reads. Regarding the original processing steps: With migec v1.2.7, reads were demultiplexed and then collapsed into UMI-guided consensus sequences. Using mixcr v2.1.11, the UMI consensuses were aligned to TRA and TRB V and J templates and assembled into clonotypes. A clonotype was counted as expanded or contracted only if both edgeR and NoisET called the change significant, with noise models trained on biological replicates. For edgeR calls, the thresholds were a false discovery rate-adjusted p below 0.01 and a log2 fold-change of 1. As an exploratory analysis of dynamics, PCA with hierarchical clustering was applied to max-normalized trajectories of the 1000 most abundant clonotypes. The CD4 or CD8 phenotype of responding clones was assigned using the separately sequenced CD4+ and CD8+ repertoires. TCRdb itself trimmed the public reads at Q25 with fastp, ran MiXCR and retained productive beta chains. Records with the same CDR3 protein are collapsed into one entry carrying the most frequent genes and DNA. In this record, the V and J calls reflect TCRdb's handling and not the investigators' own analysis. The sample table contains roughly 580,000 distinct CDR3 sequences; only one count was recorded for about a sixth of them. The ten largest account for 12% of the sample.

The chain is made from TRBV9 and TRBJ2-3; the D gene is not confidently resolved. Material: PBMCs or a T cell subset sorted from them (not recorded which). This TCR was sampled from an adult woman who had mild COVID-19 (a few samples of this study predate the infection). The sample titles of this study are shuffled in the database, so cell type and time point are left out; the donor was told from shared clones. The DNA sequence is as follows: TGTGCCAGCAGCGTAGGCGGAAATACGCAGTATTTT. It encodes CASSVGGNTQYF.